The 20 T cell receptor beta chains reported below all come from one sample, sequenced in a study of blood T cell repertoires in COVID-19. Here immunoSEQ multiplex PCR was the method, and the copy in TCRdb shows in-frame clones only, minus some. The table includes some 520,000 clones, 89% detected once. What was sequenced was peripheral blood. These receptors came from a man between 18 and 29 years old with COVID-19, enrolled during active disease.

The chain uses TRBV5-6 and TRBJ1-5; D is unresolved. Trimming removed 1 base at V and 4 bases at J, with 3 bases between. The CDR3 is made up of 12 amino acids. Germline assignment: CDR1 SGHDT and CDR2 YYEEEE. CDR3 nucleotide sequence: TGTGCCAGCAGCTTGCTAAATCAGCCCCAGCATTTT. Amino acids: CASSLLNQPQHF.

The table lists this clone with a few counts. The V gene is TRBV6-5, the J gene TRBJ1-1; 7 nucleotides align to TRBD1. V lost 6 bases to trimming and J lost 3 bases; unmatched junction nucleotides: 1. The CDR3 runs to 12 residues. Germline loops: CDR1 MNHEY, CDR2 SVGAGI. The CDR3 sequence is CASRTGYTEAFF. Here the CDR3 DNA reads TGTGCCAGCAGGACAGGGTACACTGAAGCTTTCTTT.

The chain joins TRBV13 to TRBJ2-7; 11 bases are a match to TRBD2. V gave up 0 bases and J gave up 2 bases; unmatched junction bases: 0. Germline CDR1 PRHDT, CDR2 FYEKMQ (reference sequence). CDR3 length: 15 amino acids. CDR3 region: CASSLGSGGAYEQYF. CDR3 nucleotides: TGTGCCAGCAGCTTAGGTAGCGGGGGGGCCTACGAGCAGTACTTC.

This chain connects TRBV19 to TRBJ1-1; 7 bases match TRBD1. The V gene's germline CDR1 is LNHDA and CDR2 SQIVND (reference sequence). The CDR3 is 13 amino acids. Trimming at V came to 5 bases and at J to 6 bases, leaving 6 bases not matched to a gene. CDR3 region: CASSARTGAEAFF. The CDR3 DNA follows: TGTGCCAGTAGTGCCCGGACAGGAGCTGAAGCTTTCTTT.

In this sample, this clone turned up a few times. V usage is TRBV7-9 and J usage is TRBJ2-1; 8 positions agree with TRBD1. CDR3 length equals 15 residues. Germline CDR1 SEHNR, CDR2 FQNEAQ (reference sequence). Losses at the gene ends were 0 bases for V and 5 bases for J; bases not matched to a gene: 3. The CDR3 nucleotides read TGTGCCAGCAGCTTAGCACAGGGGGAGAACAATGAGCAGTTCTTC. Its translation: CASSLAQGENNEQFF.

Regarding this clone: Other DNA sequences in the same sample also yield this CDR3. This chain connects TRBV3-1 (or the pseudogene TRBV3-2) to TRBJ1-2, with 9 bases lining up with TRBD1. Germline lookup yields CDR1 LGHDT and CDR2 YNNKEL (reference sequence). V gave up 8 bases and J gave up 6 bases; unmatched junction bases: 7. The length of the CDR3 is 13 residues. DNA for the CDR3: TGTGCCAGCTCCTCCGGGACAGGGAATGGCTACACCTTC. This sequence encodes CASSSGTGNGYTF.

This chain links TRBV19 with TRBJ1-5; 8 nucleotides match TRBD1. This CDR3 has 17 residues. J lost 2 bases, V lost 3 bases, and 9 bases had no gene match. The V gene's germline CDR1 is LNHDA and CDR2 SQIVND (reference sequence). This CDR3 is CASSMSRGQSGNQPQHF. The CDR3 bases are TGTGCCAGTAGTATGAGCAGGGGGCAGTCTGGCAATCAGCCCCAGCATTTT.

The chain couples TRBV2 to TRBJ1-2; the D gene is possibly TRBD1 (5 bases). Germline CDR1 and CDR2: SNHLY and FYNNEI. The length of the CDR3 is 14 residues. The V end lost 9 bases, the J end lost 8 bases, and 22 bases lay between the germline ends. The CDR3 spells CARSDTGRGEGYTF. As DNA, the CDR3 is TGTGCCAGGTCGGATACGGGACGGGGGGAAGGCTACACCTTC.

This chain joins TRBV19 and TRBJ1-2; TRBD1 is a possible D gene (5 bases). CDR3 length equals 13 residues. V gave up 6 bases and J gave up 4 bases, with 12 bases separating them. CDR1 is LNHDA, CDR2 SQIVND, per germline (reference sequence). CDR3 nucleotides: TGTGCCAGTAGGGACAAACCCCCCTATGGCTACACCTTC. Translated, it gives CASRDKPPYGYTF.

As DNA, the CDR3 is TGCGCCAGCACATCAGCGGGAGGAGGGACCGGGGAGCTGTTTTTT. Protein sequence: CASTSAGGGTGELFF. The chain is built from TRBV5-1 and TRBJ2-2, with 9 positions matching TRBD2. Germline assignment: CDR1 SGHRS and CDR2 YFSETQ. CDR3 length equals 15 residues. V shed 6 bases, J shed 5 bases, and the junction held 8 bases outside the gene matches.

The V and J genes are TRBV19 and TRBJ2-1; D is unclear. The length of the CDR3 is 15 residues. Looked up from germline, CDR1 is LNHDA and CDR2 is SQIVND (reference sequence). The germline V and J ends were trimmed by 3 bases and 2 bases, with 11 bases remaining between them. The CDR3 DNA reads TGTGCCAGTAGTATGGCTGGTCTGGCCTACAATGAGCAGTTCTTC. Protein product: CASSMAGLAYNEQFF.

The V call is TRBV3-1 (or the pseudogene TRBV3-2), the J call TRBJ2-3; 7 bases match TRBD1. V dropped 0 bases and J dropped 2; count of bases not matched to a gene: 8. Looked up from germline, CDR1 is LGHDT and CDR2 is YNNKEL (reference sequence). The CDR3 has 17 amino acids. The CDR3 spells CASSQDPPGQNTDTQYF. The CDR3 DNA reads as TGTGCCAGCAGCCAAGACCCACCGGGACAGAACACAGATACGCAGTATTTT.

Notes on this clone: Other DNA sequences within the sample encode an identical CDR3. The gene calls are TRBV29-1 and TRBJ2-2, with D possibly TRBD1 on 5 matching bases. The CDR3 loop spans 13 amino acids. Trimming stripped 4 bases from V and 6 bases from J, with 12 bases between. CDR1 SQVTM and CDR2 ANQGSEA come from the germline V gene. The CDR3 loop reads CSVGQGRAGELFF. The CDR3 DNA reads TGCAGCGTTGGGCAGGGCAGGGCCGGGGAGCTGTTTTTT.

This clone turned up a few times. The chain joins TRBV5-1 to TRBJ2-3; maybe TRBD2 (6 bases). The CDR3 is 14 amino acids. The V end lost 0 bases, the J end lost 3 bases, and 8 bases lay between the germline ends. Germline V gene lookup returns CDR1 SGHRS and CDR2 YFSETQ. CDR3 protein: CASSLGGTTDTQYF. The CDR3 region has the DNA TGCGCCAGCAGCTTGGGGGGGACTACAGATACGCAGTATTTT. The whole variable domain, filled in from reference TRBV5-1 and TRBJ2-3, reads KAGVTQTPRYLIKTRGQQVTLSCSPISGHRSVSWYQQTPGQGLQFLFEYFSETQRNKGNFPGRFSGRQFSNSRSEMNVSTLELGDSALYLCASSLGGTTDTQYFGPGTRLTVL.

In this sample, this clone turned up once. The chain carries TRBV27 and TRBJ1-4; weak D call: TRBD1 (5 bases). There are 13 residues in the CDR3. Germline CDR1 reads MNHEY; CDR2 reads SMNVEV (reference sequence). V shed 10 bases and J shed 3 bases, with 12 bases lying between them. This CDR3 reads CATSTAANEKLFF. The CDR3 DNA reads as TGTGCCACCTCGACAGCCGCTAATGAAAAACTGTTTTTT.

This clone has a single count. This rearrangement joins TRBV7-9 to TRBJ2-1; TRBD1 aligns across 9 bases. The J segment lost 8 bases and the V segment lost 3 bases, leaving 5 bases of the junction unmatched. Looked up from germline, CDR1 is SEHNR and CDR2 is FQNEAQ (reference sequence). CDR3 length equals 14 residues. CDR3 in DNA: TGTGCCAGCAGCTTTGGGACAGGGTTGTATGAGCAGTTCTTC. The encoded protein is CASSFGTGLYEQFF.

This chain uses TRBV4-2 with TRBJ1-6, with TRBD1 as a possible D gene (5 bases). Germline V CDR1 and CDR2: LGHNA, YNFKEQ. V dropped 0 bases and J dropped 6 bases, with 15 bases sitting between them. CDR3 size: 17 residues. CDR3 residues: CASSQDLGAYGNSPLHF. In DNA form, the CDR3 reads TGTGCCAGCAGCCAAGATCTAGGGGCCTATGGTAATTCACCCCTCCACTTT.

The CDR3 nucleotides are TGTGCCAGCAGCTTAAGGGACTTCGGAGATACGCAGTATTTT. Its translation: CASSLRDFGDTQYF. The V gene is TRBV13, the J gene TRBJ2-3, with a weak D call TRBD2 (6 bases). The germline CDR1 and CDR2 sequences are PRHDT and FYEKMQ (reference sequence). The CDR3 length is 14 residues. V lost 2 bases and J 5 bases, leaving 11 bases between the germline ends.

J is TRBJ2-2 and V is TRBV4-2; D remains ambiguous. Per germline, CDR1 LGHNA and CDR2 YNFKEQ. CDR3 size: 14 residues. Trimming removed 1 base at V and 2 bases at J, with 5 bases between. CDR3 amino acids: CASSQGHNTGELFF. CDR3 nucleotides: TGTGCCAGCAGCCAAGGTCATAACACCGGGGAGCTGTTTTTT.

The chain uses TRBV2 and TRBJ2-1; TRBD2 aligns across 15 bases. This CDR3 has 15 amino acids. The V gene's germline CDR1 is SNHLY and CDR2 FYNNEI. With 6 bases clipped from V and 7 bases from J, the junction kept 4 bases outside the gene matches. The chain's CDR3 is CASRGLAGGQNEQFF. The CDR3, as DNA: TGTGCCAGCAGGGGACTAGCGGGGGGCCAGAATGAGCAGTTCTTC. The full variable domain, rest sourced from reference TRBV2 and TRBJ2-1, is EPEVTQTPSHQVTQMGQEVILRCVPISNHLYFYWYRQILGQKVEFLVSFYNNEISEKSEIFDDQFSVERPDGSNFTLKIRSTKLEDSAMYFCASRGLAGGQNEQFFGPGTRLTVL.